This entry lists 24 T cell receptor beta chains sequenced from one sample in a study of CD8 T cells in ankylosing spondylitis (dated by TCRdb to about 2017). Library preparation was by 5' RACE. Instrument used: Illumina HiSeq 2500. The public sequencing data were trimmed at Q25 with fastp and processed into clonotypes with MiXCR by TCRdb, which kept only in-frame beta chains. Every CDR3 protein is listed once, alongside the most common genes and DNA of its rows. The sample yields under 250,000 distinct CDR3 sequences; under 30% were counted once. 5% to 8% of the sample comes from the top ten. The source material was blood, either unsorted or a sorted T cell fraction (not recorded which). These receptors originate from a male donor with ankylosing spondylitis or in good health (not recorded which).

This clonotype was counted ten times or more. V and J are TRBV27 and TRBJ1-5, with D uncertain. Germline CDR1 and CDR2: MNHEY and SMNVEV (reference sequence). With 6 bases removed from V and 3 bases from J, the gap between germline ends came to 12 bases. The CDR3 is made up of 14 amino acids. The CDR3 sequence is CASSRVGYNQPQHF. The CDR3 nucleotides are TGTGCCAGCAGCCGGGTTGGGTACAATCAGCCCCAGCATTTT.

This clonotype was found a few times. This chain links TRBV6-5 with TRBJ2-4; D unresolved. Trimming stripped 2 bases from V and 6 bases from J, with 8 bases between. The CDR3 runs to 13 residues. CDR1 MNHEY and CDR2 SVGAGI come from the germline V gene. CDR3 DNA sequence: TGTGCCAGCAGTTACGACCGCGGAAACATTCAGTACTTC. This sequence encodes CASSYDRGNIQYF.

The rearrangement joins TRBV29-1 to TRBJ2-5, with 11 bases that match TRBD2. Germline-derived CDR1 and CDR2 are SQVTM and ANQGSEA. The CDR3 runs 14 residues. The junction had 4 bases not matched to a gene; V was cut back by 2 bases and J by 5 bases. This CDR3 reads CSVEISGRAETQYF. CDR3 nucleotide sequence: TGCAGCGTTGAAATTAGCGGGAGGGCTGAGACCCAGTACTTC. The full variable domain, with the rest looked up from reference TRBV29-1 and TRBJ2-5, is SAVISQKPSRDICQRGTSLTIQCQVDSQVTMMFWYRQQPGQSLTLIATANQGSEATYESGFVIDKFPISRPNLTFSTLTVSNMSPEDSSIYLCSVEISGRAETQYFGPGTRLLVL.

This clonotype was seen more than once but under ten times. The chain is built from TRBV12-3 or TRBV12-4 and TRBJ2-5; 8 bases are a match to TRBD2. The CDR3 consists of 16 residues. The ends lost 3 bases at V and 4 bases at J; junction bases unmatched: 10. This CDR3 reads CASSFSTSGRTETQYF. DNA for the CDR3: TGTGCCAGCAGTTTCTCCACCAGCGGGAGAACAGAGACCCAGTACTTC.

The rearrangement joins TRBV12-3 or TRBV12-4 to TRBJ2-1, with 9 bases lining up with TRBD2. J gave up 4 bases and V 7 bases, and 8 bases lay outside the gene matches. CDR3 length: 15 residues. CDR3 sequence: CASTRAGGGYNEQFF. For the CDR3, the DNA is TGTGCCAGCACAAGAGCGGGAGGCGGTTACAATGAGCAGTTCTTC.

This clonotype was picked up many times. This sequence joins TRBV4-1 and TRBJ1-6; 7 nucleotides align to TRBD1. The CDR3 is made up of 15 amino acids. From germline, CDR1 is MGHRA and CDR2 YSYEKL. The ends lost 3 bases at V and 6 bases at J; junction bases unmatched: 5. The CDR3 DNA reads TGCGCCAGCAGCCATGCGGGACAGTTTAATTCACCCCTCCACTTT. Translating it yields CASSHAGQFNSPLHF.

This clonotype has only a few counts. This rearrangement joins TRBV19 to TRBJ1-1; TRBD1 agrees at 9 bases. Germline V gene data show CDR1 as LNHDA and CDR2 as SQIVND (reference sequence). V was clipped by 8 bases and J by 5 bases; unmatched bases: 18. CDR3 length equals 17 residues. In nucleotides, the CDR3 is TGTGCCAGTCGTCTCACAGGGGGCTCGGTAAAGTGGACTGAAGCTTTCTTT. Its translation: CASRLTGGSVKWTEAFF.

J is TRBJ2-7 and V is TRBV20-1; the D gene is possibly TRBD2 (5 bases). Germline CDR1 is DFQATT and CDR2 is SNEGSKA (reference sequence). Trimming stripped 4 bases from V and 7 bases from J, with 20 bases between. The CDR3 spans 14 residues. Here the CDR3 DNA reads TGCAGTGCTAACGGAGGATTATACCCTGGAGAGCAGTACTTC. It is translated as CSANGGLYPGEQYF.

This clonotype was seen many times. The rearrangement uses TRBV4-2 and TRBJ2-7, with 8 nucleotides matching TRBD1. Losses at the gene ends were 4 bases for V and 3 bases for J; bases not matched to a gene: 11. The CDR3 spans 16 residues. The germline V gene encodes CDR1 LGHNA and CDR2 YNFKEQ. The DNA for the CDR3 is TGTGCCAGCAGCCTTGCCCCGGGACAGGCAAACTACGAGCAGTACTTC. This encodes CASSLAPGQANYEQYF.

This clonotype was counted at least ten times. The chain has TRBV20-1 and TRBJ2-7; possible D gene TRBD2, 6 bases. Germline values: CDR1 DFQATT, CDR2 SNEGSKA (reference sequence). V lost 2 bases to trimming and J lost 7 bases, with 21 bases between them. This CDR3 has 15 amino acids. This chain's CDR3 is CSARKMRGGLREQYF. CDR3 nucleotide sequence: TGCAGTGCTAGAAAAATGCGGGGAGGACTGAGGGAGCAGTACTTC.

This clonotype was found a few times. The chain recombines TRBV4-1 with TRBJ2-5; tentative D call: TRBD1 (7 bases). V was pared by 10 bases and J by 2 bases, with 29 bases between. The CDR3 is 18 residues long. Germline V gives CDR1 MGHRA, CDR2 YSYEKL. CDR3 in DNA: TGCGCCACCAGATCACAGGGGTTGCGGGACCCGGTTCAAGAGACCCAGTACTTC. Amino acid sequence: CATRSQGLRDPVQETQYF.

In this sample, this clonotype turned up many times. V gene TRBV12-3 or TRBV12-4 combines with J gene TRBJ2-7, with D possibly TRBD2 on 5 matching bases. V was shortened by 8 bases and J by 4 bases, with 12 bases between the two germline ends. The CDR3 is made up of 12 amino acids. CDR3 nucleotide sequence: TGTGCCAGCTGTCGGGATCGGTACGAGCAGTACTTC. Translating it yields CASCRDRYEQYF.

The V gene is TRBV20-1, the J gene TRBJ2-4; possibly TRBD1 or TRBD2 for D (5 bases each). V was trimmed by 0 bases and J by 1 base, leaving 10 bases between them. CDR3 size: 15 residues. Germline CDR1 DFQATT, CDR2 SNEGSKA (reference sequence). The CDR3, as DNA: TGCAGTGCTAGAGAGGGACGCCGGGCCAAAAACATTCAGTACTTC. Translation: CSAREGRRAKNIQYF.

This clonotype was observed many times. The CDR3 bases are TGCAGTGCTAGAGAGTCAGGGAGGTACACTGAAGCTTTCTTT. Encoded protein: CSARESGRYTEAFF. This chain links TRBV20-1 with TRBJ1-1; possibly TRBD1 for D (5 bases). This CDR3 comprises 14 residues. Trimming removed 0 bases at V and 3 bases at J, with 11 bases between. Germline V gene data show CDR1 as DFQATT and CDR2 as SNEGSKA (reference sequence).

Remarks on this clonotype: Being one base from a much bigger clone, this may be a read error. The J gene is TRBJ2-5, the V gene TRBV4-2; 7 bases align to TRBD2. Germline CDR1 is LGHNA and CDR2 is YNFKEQ. The CDR3 contains 15 residues. As DNA, the CDR3 is TGTGCCAGCAGCCCCCGACTAGCAAACCAAGAGGCCCAGTACTTC. Translation: CASSPRLANQEAQYF.

The gene calls are TRBV20-1 and TRBJ1-4; D is ambiguous. There are 13 residues in the CDR3. Germline CDR1 and CDR2: DFQATT and SNEGSKA (reference sequence). Trimming removed 0 bases at V and 4 bases at J, with 6 bases between. The CDR3 region is CSARDPVNEKLFF. The CDR3 nucleotides are TGCAGTGCTAGAGACCCAGTTAATGAAAAACTGTTTTTT.

The V call is TRBV29-1, the J call TRBJ2-3, with D maybe TRBD1 (5 bases). The CDR3 sequence is 13 residues long. Germline values: CDR1 SQVTM, CDR2 ANQGSEA. With 4 bases removed from V and 1 base from J, the gap between germline ends came to 9 bases. CDR3 bases: TGCAGCGTTGTTCAGGGCGGCACAGATACGCAGTATTTT. This translates into CSVVQGGTDTQYF.

CDR3 residues: CSARDRSSGANVLTF. CDR3 in DNA: TGCAGTGCTAGAGATCGGAGCTCTGGGGCCAACGTCCTGACTTTC. The chain employs TRBV20-1 and TRBJ2-6, with D unclear. Trimming removed 0 bases from V and 0 bases from J, with 6 bases in between. The V gene's germline CDR1 is DFQATT and CDR2 SNEGSKA (reference sequence). The CDR3 sequence is 15 residues long.

This clonotype was counted many times. This chain links TRBV12-3 or TRBV12-4 with TRBJ2-6; D uncertain. Trimming cost V 6 bases and J 0 bases, with 9 bases left between them. This CDR3 has 15 residues. The CDR3 sequence: CASRPKNSGANVLTF. In DNA form, the CDR3 reads TGTGCCAGCAGACCGAAGAACTCTGGGGCCAACGTCCTGACTTTC.

This clonotype has only a few counts. This chain links TRBV12-3 or TRBV12-4 with TRBJ1-5; 8 positions agree with TRBD1. The CDR3 runs 14 residues. Germline trimming cut 3 bases from V and 7 bases from J; bases unmatched to any gene: 5. CDR3 amino acids: CASSFGQGSQPQHF. CDR3 coding DNA: TGTGCCAGCAGTTTCGGACAGGGTAGCCAGCCCCAGCATTTT.

This clonotype appeared a single time. This chain links TRBV6-2 or TRBV6-3 with TRBJ2-3; 10 nucleotides align to TRBD2. Germline V lookup: CDR1 MNHEY, CDR2 SVGEGT. Trimming took 8 bases from V and 2 from J; bases not matched to a gene: 4. The CDR3 runs 14 residues. The CDR3 protein is CASGLAEVTDTQYF. DNA for the CDR3: TGTGCCAGCGGACTAGCGGAAGTCACAGATACGCAGTATTTT.

In its sample, this clonotype was seen many times. V is TRBV5-1 and J is TRBJ2-5, with D possibly matching TRBD2 (5 bases). V lost 0 bases to trimming and J lost 5 bases, with 11 bases between them. Germline-derived CDR1 and CDR2 are SGHRS and YFSETQ. This CDR3 is 14 amino acids long. CDR3 sequence: CASSLARPGETQYF. CDR3 nucleotide sequence: TGCGCCAGCAGCTTGGCCCGGCCGGGGGAGACCCAGTACTTC. Supplemented by reference TRBV5-1 and TRBJ2-5, the full variable domain reads KAGVTQTPRYLIKTRGQQVTLSCSPISGHRSVSWYQQTPGQGLQFLFEYFSETQRNKGNFPGRFSGRQFSNSRSEMNVSTLELGDSALYLCASSLARPGETQYFGPGTRLLVL.

The rearrangement uses TRBV5-1 and TRBJ2-2; 11 bases align to TRBD2. The junction had 2 bases not matched to a gene; V was cut back by 6 bases and J by 1 base. The germline gives CDR1 SGHRS, CDR2 YFSETQ. The CDR3 runs to 15 residues. The CDR3 loop is CASNGLAGNTGELFF. Written as DNA, the CDR3 is TGCGCCAGCAACGGACTAGCGGGGAACACCGGGGAGCTGTTTTTT. Full variable domain (remainder filled in from reference TRBV5-1 and TRBJ2-2): KAGVTQTPRYLIKTRGQQVTLSCSPISGHRSVSWYQQTPGQGLQFLFEYFSETQRNKGNFPGRFSGRQFSNSRSEMNVSTLELGDSALYLCASNGLAGNTGELFFGEGSRLTVL.

This clonotype occurred a few times. This chain joins TRBV20-1 and TRBJ2-3; TRBD2 aligns across 9 bases. J gave up 3 bases and V 6 bases, and 13 bases lay outside the gene matches. Germline V lookup: CDR1 DFQATT, CDR2 SNEGSKA (reference sequence). The CDR3 contains 16 residues. CDR3 sequence reads: CSAQAWASGTTDTQYF. CDR3 nucleotides: TGCAGTGCCCAAGCCTGGGCTAGCGGGACGACAGATACGCAGTATTTT.